This T cell receptor beta chain comes out of a study of molecular identifiers for immune sequencing clone quantification. This CDR3 is 14 amino acids long. CDR1 and CDR2 (germline): SEHNR, FQNEAQ (reference sequence). The V segment lost 7 bases and the J segment 4 bases; nucleotides outside the gene matches: 5. TCRdb used MiXCR to reprocess the PCR reads, holding one entry per CDR3 protein. The repertoire includes fewer than 350,000 distinct CDR3 sequences, 24% of them detected once, and roughly 0.7% sits in the top ten. In this sample, this clonotype turned up many times. The sorting of naive CD8 T cells used the CD8+CD4-CCR7+CD45RA+ phenotype.

This rearrangement joins TRBV7-9 to TRBJ2-3; 10 bases match TRBD1. The receptor comes from a human donor in good health. Some libraries in this study had Jurkat cell RNA spiked in. The sequencing sample was made of naive CD8+ T cells from blood, with Jurkat cell RNA spiked in. Specified subset: FACS-sorted CD8+CD4-CCR7+CD45RA+ naive T cells. This CDR3 is CASNPTGGADTQYF. The CDR3 coding sequence is TGTGCCAGCAACCCGACAGGGGGCGCAGATACGCAGTATTTT.